This TCR beta chain was retrieved from a study of shared clonotypes between healthy human individuals. This CDR3 spans 14 amino acids. V lost 8 bases to trimming and J lost 7 bases; unmatched junction nucleotides: 11. Per the germline V gene, CDR1 is MDHEN and CDR2 is SYDVKM. The assay was immunoSEQ multiplex PCR, and TCRdb's table has in-frame clones only and misses some. The sample carries hundreds of thousands of clones, approximately 74% recorded once. This rearrangement joins TRBV28 to TRBJ1-5, with TRBD1 identical over 7 bases. This TCR was sampled from a woman in her twenties or thirties in good health. Input material: memory CD4+ T cells sorted from blood. The subset was: CD45RA-negative fraction. The CDR3 region is CASGKDRAYQPQHF. CDR3 sequence (DNA): TGTGCCAGCGGCAAAGACAGGGCTTACCAGCCCCAGCATTTT.